The 26 T cell receptor beta chains reported below all come from one sample, sequenced in a study of blood T cell repertoires in COVID-19 (dated by TCRdb to between 2020 and 2021). The receptor library was made with the immunoSEQ multiplex PCR assay. Drawn from immuneACCESS, this table holds only the in-frame rearrangements with V and J called that TCRdb kept. Clones are partly lost; checked studies trace under half to an unresolved V gene and leave the rest unexplained. The sample table records 210,000 or so clones; roughly 80% of these occur just once. The top ten constitute approximately 5.3% of the sample. Input material: peripheral blood. The source of these receptors is a human donor in a cohort sampled during active COVID-19.

The CDR3 reads CASSQDRARPTGELFF. In DNA form, the CDR3 reads TGCGCCAGCAGCCAGGACAGGGCCCGTCCGACCGGGGAGCTGTTTTTT. The chain is built from TRBV4-3 and TRBJ2-2; the match to TRBD1 covers 8 bases. The CDR3 is 16 residues long. Trimming took 3 bases from V and 5 from J; bases not matched to a gene: 8. Germline V CDR1 and CDR2: LGHNA, YSLEER.

A remark on this clone: The same CDR3 also results from other DNA sequences found in this sample. The rearrangement links TRBV27 to TRBJ1-1; D is possibly TRBD1 (5 bases). V shed 3 bases and J shed 2 bases, with 7 bases lying between them. The CDR3 consists of 13 residues. Germline V gene data show CDR1 as MNHEY and CDR2 as SMNVEV (reference sequence). CDR3 in amino acids: CASSFQGNTEAFF. The CDR3 DNA reads TGTGCCAGCAGTTTCCAGGGTAACACTGAAGCTTTCTTT.

CDR3 in DNA: TGTGCCAGCAGCTTGGCATGGGCTAGCGGGAGGAACGAGCAGTACTTC. Translation gives CASSLAWASGRNEQYF. The genes are TRBV5-4 and TRBJ2-7, with 11 bases fitting TRBD2. This CDR3 comprises 16 residues. Germline values: CDR1 SGHNT, CDR2 YYREEE (reference sequence). V was pared by 0 bases and J by 5 bases, with 7 bases of the junction left unmatched.

CDR3 in amino acids: CASSVVGTGSRYTF. DNA of the CDR3: TGTGCCAGCAGCGTAGTCGGCACAGGCAGCCGCTACACCTTC. This chain joins TRBV9 and TRBJ1-2; a weak D match, TRBD1 (5 bases). With 0 bases removed from V and 9 bases from J, the gap between germline ends came to 15 bases. The germline V gene has CDR1 SGDLS and CDR2 YYNGEE. The CDR3 has 14 amino acids.

The chain carries TRBV10-3 and TRBJ2-1; 8 bases fit TRBD2. From germline, CDR1 is ENHRY and CDR2 SYGVKD. The CDR3 spans 17 residues. The V and J ends lost 3 bases and 9 bases, in that order; junction bases with no gene match: 16. CDR3 in DNA: TGTGCCATCAGTGACTTTCAGGGACTAGGACGTAGGGGTGAGCAGTTCTTC. This sequence encodes CAISDFQGLGRRGEQFF.

This clone was detected only a few times. The same CDR3 also results from other DNA sequences found in this sample. This chain links TRBV9 with TRBJ1-2; 7 positions agree with TRBD1. This CDR3 spans 13 amino acids. From germline, CDR1 is SGDLS and CDR2 YYNGEE. V gave up 3 bases and J gave up 5 bases; unmatched junction bases: 4. CDR3 protein: CASSGGDSYGYTF. The CDR3 coding sequence is TGTGCCAGCAGCGGAGGGGACAGTTATGGCTACACCTTC.

This clone was picked up one time. The V and J genes are TRBV11-2 and TRBJ2-7, with D tentatively TRBD1 (6 bases). Trimming pared 6 bases from V and 2 bases from J, leaving 14 bases between. This CDR3 comprises 14 residues. Germline V gives CDR1 SGHAT, CDR2 FQNNGV. CDR3 nucleotide sequence: TGTGCCAGCAGTATCCTCGGGGACACCTACGAGCAGTACTTC. Translation gives CASSILGDTYEQYF.

The table lists this clone with a count of one. The V gene is TRBV5-1, the J gene TRBJ1-6, with TRBD1 matching 10 bases. Per the germline V gene, CDR1 is SGHRS and CDR2 is YFSETQ. The CDR3 runs to 16 residues. V was pared by 0 bases and J by 8 bases, with 5 bases of the junction left unmatched. CDR3 protein: CASSLGTGGKYSPLHF. CDR3 in DNA: TGCGCCAGCAGCTTGGGGACAGGGGGGAAGTATTCACCCCTCCACTTT.

J is TRBJ2-3 and V is TRBV13, with 9 nucleotides matching TRBD2. The CDR3 is 15 residues long. The germline V gene has CDR1 PRHDT and CDR2 FYEKMQ (reference sequence). Losses at the gene ends were 1 base for V and 4 bases for J; bases not matched to a gene: 3. The CDR3 coding sequence is TGTGCCAGCAGCTTAGTGCGGGAGGGCCCAGATACGCAGTATTTT. This codes for CASSLVREGPDTQYF.

The chain uses TRBV19 and TRBJ1-5, with D perhaps matching TRBD1 (5 bases). V was trimmed by 5 bases and J by 0 bases, leaving 14 bases between them. The germline CDR1 and CDR2 sequences are LNHDA and SQIVND (reference sequence). The CDR3 runs to 16 residues. The CDR3 loop is CASSYPGGGSNQPQHF. CDR3 DNA: TGTGCCAGTAGTTATCCTGGGGGGGGTAGCAATCAGCCCCAGCATTTT.

This rearrangement joins TRBV19 to TRBJ2-5, with a weak D call TRBD1 (6 bases). Germline V CDR1 and CDR2: LNHDA, SQIVND (reference sequence). The V end was cut by 5 bases, the J end by 4 bases, with 17 bases between. The CDR3 spans 15 residues. CDR3 DNA: TGTGCCAGTAGTGCAAGACAGGCTCGGGGAGAGACCCAGTACTTC. It specifies CASSARQARGETQYF.

This rearrangement joins TRBV27 to TRBJ2-7, with TRBD1 identical over 9 bases. The CDR3 loop spans 15 amino acids. Per the germline V gene, CDR1 is MNHEY and CDR2 is SMNVEV (reference sequence). The trim removed 4 bases at V and 2 bases at J, leaving 6 bases unmatched. CDR3 bases: TGTGCCAGCAGTTCCGGACAGGGGCAACCCTACGAGCAGTACTTC. Its translation is CASSSGQGQPYEQYF.

This chain connects TRBV10-3 to TRBJ1-5, with D maybe TRBD1 (6 bases). The germline V gene has CDR1 ENHRY and CDR2 SYGVKD. V was pared by 8 bases and J by 4 bases, with 18 bases between. The CDR3 runs 15 residues. The CDR3 sequence is CAIGGGDRTNQPQHF. The CDR3 DNA reads as TGTGCCATCGGGGGGGGTGACAGGACAAATCAGCCCCAGCATTTT.

The V gene is TRBV9, the J gene TRBJ1-2, with D perhaps matching TRBD1 (5 bases). The germline gives CDR1 SGDLS, CDR2 YYNGEE. CDR3 length: 13 residues. The V end was cut by 4 bases, the J end by 3 bases, with 10 bases between. The CDR3 reads CASSSQGDYGYTF. The CDR3 DNA reads as TGTGCCAGCAGCTCTCAGGGTGACTATGGCTACACCTTC.

The chain combines TRBV4-3 with TRBJ2-1; perhaps TRBD2 as D (6 bases). Germline V gives CDR1 LGHNA, CDR2 YSLEER. Trimming took off 0 bases at V and 9 bases at J, with 15 bases between the two ends. The CDR3 contains 15 residues. DNA of the CDR3: TGCGCCAGCAGCCAAGACTGGAGGGCCGGCGGTGAGCAGTTCTTC. This encodes CASSQDWRAGGEQFF.

The genes are TRBV4-2 and TRBJ1-5; weak D call: TRBD1 (5 bases). Germline values: CDR1 LGHNA, CDR2 YNFKEQ. The CDR3 extends over 17 amino acids. Trimming left V 0 bases short and J 6 bases short, with 18 bases between. The CDR3 region has the DNA TGTGCCAGCAGCCAAGAACAACCCCAGGGTGTGACTCAGCCCCAGCATTTT. This codes for CASSQEQPQGVTQPQHF.

In this sample, this clone turned up a few times. The chain joins TRBV28 to TRBJ1-2, with 9 bases that match TRBD1. The V gene's germline CDR1 is MDHEN and CDR2 SYDVKM. The J segment lost 8 bases and the V segment lost 4 bases, leaving 14 bases of the junction unmatched. The CDR3 loop spans 16 amino acids. For the CDR3, the DNA is TGTGCCAGCAGTTACCCCGGGACAGGGAGGTCGAGGGGCTACACCTTC. Its translation: CASSYPGTGRSRGYTF.

The V call is TRBV21-1, the J call TRBJ2-7; the table's D gene call, TRBD2, was not cross checked with the DNA. TRBV21-1 is noted as a pseudogene. The CDR3 is 16 residues long. The CDR3 DNA follows: TGTGCCAGCAGCAAAGTGTGCAGCGGGAGGACCCCCGAGCAGTACTTC. Amino acid sequence: CASSKVCSGRTPEQYF.

The chain couples TRBV18 to TRBJ1-3; D unresolved. This CDR3 is 15 amino acids long. The germline CDR1 and CDR2 sequences are KGHSH and LQKENI. Between the trimmed V and J ends, which lost 3 bases and 8 bases, there was a span of 17 bases. The CDR3 bases are TGTGCCAGCTCACCGTTAGGAGAGGGAACGCACACCATATATTTT. This codes for CASSPLGEGTHTIYF.

V gene TRBV6-1 combines with J gene TRBJ2-1; 7 nucleotides line up with TRBD1. The V segment lost 4 bases and the J segment 9 bases; nucleotides outside the gene matches: 15. This CDR3 is 16 amino acids long. The germline gives CDR1 MNHNS, CDR2 SASEGT. Here the CDR3 reads CASSGRDRDFLSEQFF. CDR3 in DNA: TGTGCCAGCAGTGGCCGGGACAGAGACTTTCTCAGTGAGCAGTTCTTC.

The V call is TRBV9, the J call TRBJ1-3; the match to TRBD1 covers 7 bases. Germline assignment: CDR1 SGDLS and CDR2 YYNGEE. This CDR3 spans 16 amino acids. Germline trimming cut 4 bases from V and 4 bases from J; bases unmatched to any gene: 11. The CDR3, as DNA: TGTGCCAGCAGCCCTCTCTTGAGGGGGCTCGGAAACACCATATATTTT. Encoded protein: CASSPLLRGLGNTIYF.

This chain connects TRBV6-5 to TRBJ2-7, with TRBD2 matching over 15 bases. Germline assignment: CDR1 MNHEY and CDR2 SVGAGI. The CDR3 totals 14 residues. With V trimmed by 7 bases and J by 9 bases, 7 bases remained unmatched. CDR3 DNA sequence: TGTGCCAGCACCGTAGGACTAGCGGGAGGGGCGCAGTACTTC. Its translation is CASTVGLAGGAQYF.

V and J are TRBV30 and TRBJ1-4, with 8 nucleotides matching TRBD1. The CDR3 runs to 14 residues. Germline V gives CDR1 GTSNPN, CDR2 SVGIG (reference sequence). The J segment lost 3 bases and the V segment lost 5 bases, leaving 5 bases of the junction unmatched. The CDR3 here is CAWGNRGANEKLFF. In DNA, the CDR3 is TGTGCCTGGGGTAACAGGGGGGCTAATGAAAAACTGTTTTTT.

V and J are TRBV19 and TRBJ1-2, with 8 positions matching TRBD1. V gave up 7 bases and J gave up 0 bases; unmatched junction bases: 10. The CDR3 loop spans 16 amino acids. Germline values: CDR1 LNHDA, CDR2 SQIVND (reference sequence). This CDR3 reads CASTELGTGSNYGYTF. Written as DNA, the CDR3 is TGTGCCAGTACCGAGCTTGGGACAGGCTCTAACTATGGCTACACCTTC.

The V and J genes are TRBV10-3 and TRBJ2-7; weak D call: TRBD2 (6 bases). Germline assignment: CDR1 ENHRY and CDR2 SYGVKD. V shed 10 bases and J shed 0 bases, with 13 bases lying between them. CDR3 size: 13 residues. Here the CDR3 DNA reads TGTGCCACCGCGGGACGGACCTCCTACGAGCAGTACTTC. Its protein is CATAGRTSYEQYF.

V gene TRBV6-6 combines with J gene TRBJ2-7; no clear D. V was cut by 4 bases and J by 2 bases, with 3 bases left in between. The CDR3 totals 11 residues. The V gene's germline CDR1 is MNHNY and CDR2 SVGAGI (reference sequence). The CDR3, as DNA: TGTGCCAGCAGTTCCGCCTACGAGCAGTACTTC. Its protein is CASSSAYEQYF.